The 24 T cell receptor beta chains below all came from one sample that was sequenced in a study of blood T cell repertoires in COVID-19. The protocol was immunoSEQ multiplex PCR, while the TCRdb copy is restricted to in-frame clones and leaves out a portion. The sample lists 55,000 to 80,000 clones; about 80% were seen once. The source material was peripheral blood. These receptors were collected from a man older than 75 with active COVID-19.

This chain links TRBV19 with TRBJ1-2, with 7 bases identical to TRBD1. Trimming cost V 0 bases and J 3 bases; bases outside gene matches: 10. Germline V CDR1 and CDR2: LNHDA, SQIVND (reference sequence). The CDR3 totals 17 residues. The CDR3 spells CASSIDPWRQGDYGYTF. For the CDR3, the DNA is TGTGCCAGTAGTATAGATCCTTGGCGGCAGGGGGACTATGGCTACACCTTC. Complete variable domain (other parts from reference TRBV19 and TRBJ1-2): DGGITQSPKYLFRKEGQNVTLSCEQNLNHDAMYWYRQDPGQGLRLIYYSQIVNDFQKGDIAEGYSVSREKKESFPLTVTSAQKNPTAFYLCASSIDPWRQGDYGYTFGSGTRLTVV.

The V gene is TRBV7-6, the J gene TRBJ2-3, with TRBD1 matching 7 bases. The CDR3 is 14 residues long. Trimming cost V 1 base and J 4 bases; bases outside gene matches: 2. Germline lookup yields CDR1 SGHVS and CDR2 FNYEAQ. The CDR3 coding sequence is TGTGCCAGCAGCTTAGGGCAGGGGGCAGATACGCAGTATTTT. Translation: CASSLGQGADTQYF.

This clone was picked up one time. This chain connects TRBV20-1 to TRBJ2-1; possibly TRBD2 for D (6 bases). Germline V gives CDR1 DFQATT, CDR2 SNEGSKA (reference sequence). V lost 3 bases to trimming and J lost 0 bases, with 12 bases between them. The CDR3 consists of 15 residues. The CDR3 loop reads CSASPGLSSYNEQFF. The CDR3 nucleotides read TGCAGTGCTAGTCCGGGACTCAGCTCCTACAATGAGCAGTTCTTC.

The V and J genes are TRBV4-3 and TRBJ1-6, with D tentatively TRBD1 (6 bases). The length of the CDR3 is 18 residues. Germline CDR1 is LGHNA and CDR2 is YSLEER. V was clipped by 0 bases and J by 9 bases, with 21 bases between them. CDR3 in amino acids: CASSQDRGTGSVGSPLHF. The CDR3 coding sequence is TGCGCCAGCAGCCAAGATCGGGGTACAGGGTCAGTTGGTTCACCCCTCCACTTT.

The chain uses TRBV4-1 and TRBJ2-2; 7 nucleotides agree with TRBD1. The CDR3 spans 15 residues. Germline-derived CDR1 and CDR2 are MGHRA and YSYEKL. Trimming removed 2 bases from V and 4 bases from J; junction bases left unmatched: 4. The CDR3 DNA is TGCGCCAGCAGCCAATTTTCAGGGGGCACCGGGGAGCTGTTTTTT. Translated: CASSQFSGGTGELFF.

Comment on this clone: The sample has other DNA sequences that encode this CDR3 too. This rearrangement joins TRBV7-9 to TRBJ2-2; D gene uncertain. Trimming left V 3 bases short and J 8 bases short, with 10 bases between. CDR1 and CDR2 (germline): SEHNR, FQNEAQ (reference sequence). This CDR3 comprises 13 residues. This CDR3 is CASSFSSSGELFF. In DNA form, the CDR3 reads TGTGCCAGCAGCTTCTCCTCTTCGGGGGAGCTGTTTTTT.

The chain uses TRBV19 and TRBJ2-1; TRBD2 is a possible D gene (7 bases). The germline V gene encodes CDR1 LNHDA and CDR2 SQIVND (reference sequence). The CDR3 loop spans 14 amino acids. V was pared by 4 bases and J by 2 bases, with 9 bases between. The CDR3: CASSKGGTYNEQFF. CDR3 bases: TGTGCCAGTAGTAAGGGGGGGACCTACAATGAGCAGTTCTTC.

This sequence joins TRBV27 and TRBJ2-3; TRBD2 might be the D (5 bases). The CDR3 sequence is 17 residues long. With 6 bases removed from V and 2 bases from J, the gap between germline ends came to 21 bases. Germline CDR1 and CDR2: MNHEY and SMNVEV (reference sequence). As DNA, the CDR3 is TGTGCCAGCAGCTTCGCGGGCCTCATTTGGTCCACAGATACGCAGTATTTT. Protein sequence: CASSFAGLIWSTDTQYF.

The chain has TRBV30 and TRBJ1-1; 8 positions agree with TRBD1. Germline lookup yields CDR1 GTSNPN and CDR2 SVGIG (reference sequence). The CDR3 extends over 13 amino acids. V lost 7 bases to trimming and J lost 2 bases; unmatched junction nucleotides: 6. In nucleotides, the CDR3 is TGTGCCTCCCAACAGGGGGGCAACACTGAAGCTTTCTTT. The encoded protein is CASQQGGNTEAFF.

This chain connects TRBV2 to TRBJ2-7; TRBD1 might be the D (5 bases). The CDR3 spans 13 residues. Trimming removed 2 bases from V and 5 bases from J, with 10 bases in between. Germline V CDR1 and CDR2: SNHLY, FYNNEI. As DNA, the CDR3 is TGTGCCAGCAGTGAATGGTGGGGCAACGAGCAGTACTTC. Residues: CASSEWWGNEQYF.

The chain is built from TRBV5-1 and TRBJ2-6; 7 bases fit TRBD1. The V gene's germline CDR1 is SGHRS and CDR2 YFSETQ. This CDR3 is built from 16 residues. The trim removed 4 bases at V and 1 base at J, leaving 5 bases unmatched. Written as DNA, the CDR3 is TGCGCCAGCAGCCGAGGGGGACAGTCTGGGGCCAACGTCCTGACTTTC. Translated, it gives CASSRGGQSGANVLTF.

With regard to this clone: The same CDR3 arises from other DNA sequences in this sample as well. Here the CDR3 reads CASSDTYEQYF. The CDR3 DNA reads TGTGCCAGCAGTGACACTTACGAGCAGTACTTC. V is TRBV6-1 and J is TRBJ2-7, with D hard to call. V was trimmed by 3 bases and J by 4 bases, leaving 4 bases between them. The CDR3 length is 11 residues. Germline CDR1 is MNHNS and CDR2 is SASEGT.

This clone was counted a single time. The CDR3 DNA reads as TGTGCCAGTAGTATCGGTGGGGGGACAGCAGATACGCAGTATTTT. As protein: CASSIGGGTADTQYF. The chain employs TRBV19 and TRBJ2-3, with D perhaps matching TRBD1 (7 bases). The CDR3 is 15 amino acids. Trimming shortened V by 3 bases and J by 4 bases, and 14 bases separated the two germline ends. CDR1 and CDR2 from the germline V gene are LNHDA and SQIVND (reference sequence).

This clone was seen only a few times. V is TRBV27 and J is TRBJ2-2, with D maybe TRBD2 (7 bases). V gave up 6 bases and J gave up 3 bases, with 14 bases separating them. CDR1 is MNHEY and CDR2 is SMNVEV in the germline V gene (reference sequence). The CDR3 runs 15 residues. CDR3: CASRGGERYTGELFF. The DNA for the CDR3 is TGTGCCAGCAGAGGGGGGGAGCGTTACACCGGGGAGCTGTTTTTT.

The V call is TRBV10-3, the J call TRBJ2-5; 11 bases are a match to TRBD2. The germline V gene has CDR1 ENHRY and CDR2 SYGVKD. The V segment lost 3 bases and the J segment 4 bases; nucleotides outside the gene matches: 7. The CDR3 loop spans 16 amino acids. CDR3 amino acids: CAISDPSGTSGETQYF. CDR3 coding DNA: TGTGCCATCAGTGATCCCTCCGGGACTAGCGGAGAGACCCAGTACTTC.

The rearrangement uses TRBV18 and TRBJ1-1; tentatively, D is TRBD1 (5 bases). The germline CDR1 and CDR2 sequences are KGHSH and LQKENI. The CDR3 runs to 13 residues. V was clipped by 1 base and J by 5 bases, with 8 bases between them. CDR3 loop: CASSPLGGTEAFF. The DNA for the CDR3 is TGTGCCAGCTCACCACTTGGGGGGACTGAAGCTTTCTTT.

Within the sample, this clone is medium-sized. This sequence joins TRBV4-2 and TRBJ2-7; D remains ambiguous. Per the germline V gene, CDR1 is LGHNA and CDR2 is YNFKEQ. V was clipped by 2 bases and J by 3 bases, with 5 bases between them. The CDR3 covers 12 residues. In DNA, the CDR3 is TGTGCCAGCAGCCAACCTAGCTACGAGCAGTACTTC. It translates to CASSQPSYEQYF.

This clone was observed a single time. The chain joins TRBV7-9 to TRBJ1-1; D possibly corresponds to TRBD1 (6 bases). The CDR3 runs 13 residues. Germline CDR1 is SEHNR and CDR2 is FQNEAQ (reference sequence). V was trimmed by 9 bases and J by 2 bases, leaving 13 bases between them. CDR3 nucleotide sequence: TGTGCCAGTCTACAGGACAGAAACACTGAAGCTTTCTTT. This encodes CASLQDRNTEAFF.

This chain uses TRBV28 with TRBJ2-5; possible D gene TRBD1, 5 bases. V lost 3 bases and J lost 5, with 13 bases in between. This CDR3 is 14 amino acids long. Germline-derived CDR1 and CDR2 are MDHEN and SYDVKM. The CDR3 region has the DNA TGTGCCAGCAGTTTGGGTACAGGTCTGGAGACCCAGTACTTC. Its protein product is CASSLGTGLETQYF.

This sequence joins TRBV29-1 and TRBJ2-3, with D tentatively TRBD2 (6 bases). The V end lost 6 bases, the J end lost 0 bases, and 16 bases lay between the germline ends. The CDR3 is made up of 15 amino acids. Germline assignment: CDR1 SQVTM and CDR2 ANQGSEA. The CDR3 region has the DNA TGCAGCGTACAGCGGCCGGGACTCAGCACAGATACGCAGTATTTT. It is translated as CSVQRPGLSTDTQYF.

This chain uses TRBV19 with TRBJ1-1; D is unresolved. The CDR3 has 13 residues. Deletions cut 3 bases from V and 1 base from J, with 6 bases between. Germline-derived CDR1 and CDR2 are LNHDA and SQIVND (reference sequence). CDR3: CASSIGSNTEAFF. The DNA for the CDR3 is TGTGCCAGTAGTATCGGTTCGAACACTGAAGCTTTCTTT.

V gene TRBV15 combines with J gene TRBJ2-7; 9 nucleotides agree with TRBD1. The CDR3 length is 15 residues. Per germline, CDR1 LNHNV and CDR2 YYDKDF (reference sequence). The V gene end was trimmed by 5 bases and the J gene end by 1 base; junction bases not matched to a gene: 6. CDR3 sequence reads: CATSAWTGVSYEQYF. The DNA for the CDR3 is TGTGCCACCAGCGCATGGACAGGGGTATCCTACGAGCAGTACTTC.

For the CDR3, the DNA is TGTGCCAGCAGCTTAGGGAGGGGGGGGACCACAGATACGCAGTATTTT. Translating it yields CASSLGRGGTTDTQYF. The chain recombines TRBV7-2 with TRBJ2-3; tentatively, D is TRBD2 (7 bases). The germline V gene encodes CDR1 SGHTA and CDR2 FQGNSA. CDR3 length: 16 residues. Trimming left V 1 base short and J 2 bases short, with 13 bases between.

Regarding this clone: This specimen includes other DNA sequences encoding the same CDR3. V usage is TRBV18 and J usage is TRBJ2-7, with D unresolved. With 1 base removed from V and 5 bases from J, the gap between germline ends came to 9 bases. The CDR3 runs 13 residues. The germline gives CDR1 KGHSH, CDR2 LQKENI. In DNA, the CDR3 is TGTGCCAGCTCACCACTAAGACGGGACGAGCAGTACTTC. Translated: CASSPLRRDEQYF.